Shown below are 29 T cell receptor beta chains from a single sample sequenced in a study of cytomegalovirus exposure and HLA in healthy donors. Here immunoSEQ multiplex PCR was the method, and the copy in TCRdb shows in-frame clones only, minus some. The sample consists of hundreds of thousands of clones, around 90% of them appearing once. Sequencing was performed on PBMCs. These receptors originate from a woman between 18 and 29 years old in good health and CMV-seropositive.

This clone was detected only a few times. The chain links TRBV29-1 to TRBJ1-2; perhaps TRBD1 as D (5 bases). Germline CDR1 reads SQVTM; CDR2 reads ANQGSEA. The ends were cut back, 7 bases at V and 6 bases at J, with 12 bases in the middle. This CDR3 is built from 11 residues. This CDR3 reads CSDQGMDGYTF. The CDR3 DNA follows: TGCAGCGATCAGGGTATGGATGGCTACACCTTC.

The genes are TRBV27 and TRBJ2-7, with 8 bases matching TRBD1. Trimming cost V 3 bases and J 6 bases; bases outside gene matches: 10. The CDR3 spans 15 residues. Per the germline V gene, CDR1 is MNHEY and CDR2 is SMNVEV (reference sequence). The CDR3 DNA is TGTGCCAGCAGTTTGATGAGACAGGGGTGGCGCGAGCAGTACTTC. Residues: CASSLMRQGWREQYF.

The chain links TRBV18 to TRBJ2-2; possibly TRBD2 for D (5 bases). This CDR3 has 14 residues. Per the germline V gene, CDR1 is KGHSH and CDR2 is LQKENI. The V end lost 1 base, the J end lost 7 bases, and 10 bases lay between the germline ends. CDR3 bases: TGTGCCAGCTCACCACTAAGAGCGGTCGGGGAGCTGTTTTTT. As protein: CASSPLRAVGELFF.

This clone was detected only once. The gene calls are TRBV7-8 and TRBJ2-7, with 13 bases matching TRBD2. Germline-derived CDR1 and CDR2 are SGHVS and FQNEAQ. The CDR3 is 17 amino acids. The ends lost 5 bases at V and 2 bases at J; junction bases unmatched: 9. The CDR3 reads CASSITSGRAFTYEQYF. The CDR3 bases are TGTGCCAGCAGCATTACTAGCGGGAGGGCCTTTACCTACGAGCAGTACTTC.

The chain recombines TRBV19 with TRBJ1-2, with TRBD1 matching over 9 bases. The CDR3 has 17 residues. The V gene end was trimmed by 3 bases and the J gene end by 4 bases; junction bases not matched to a gene: 12. Germline V CDR1 and CDR2: LNHDA, SQIVND (reference sequence). The DNA for the CDR3 is TGTGCCAGTAGTATGAGGGCCGGACAGGGGAAGACCTATGGCTACACCTTC. Translating gives CASSMRAGQGKTYGYTF. Looking up the rest from reference TRBV19 and TRBJ1-2 gives the full variable domain: DGGITQSPKYLFRKEGQNVTLSCEQNLNHDAMYWYRQDPGQGLRLIYYSQIVNDFQKGDIAEGYSVSREKKESFPLTVTSAQKNPTAFYLCASSMRAGQGKTYGYTFGSGTRLTVV.

The chain recombines TRBV28 with TRBJ1-3; no clear D gene. The germline V gene encodes CDR1 MDHEN and CDR2 SYDVKM. V was trimmed by 7 bases and J by 1 base, leaving 5 bases between them. This CDR3 is 12 amino acids long. DNA of the CDR3: TGTGCCAGCACCCCGTCTGGAAACACCATATATTTT. Its protein product is CASTPSGNTIYF.

The genes are TRBV14 and TRBJ2-5; possible D gene TRBD1, 7 bases. The CDR3 is 13 amino acids. With 1 base removed from V and 9 bases from J, the gap between germline ends came to 12 bases. In germline, CDR1 is SGHDN, CDR2 FVKESK. The DNA of the CDR3 is TGTGCCAGCAGCCAAGGCCAGGGGGGAGCCCAGTACTTC. This sequence encodes CASSQGQGGAQYF.

The chain uses TRBV6-1 and TRBJ2-3; 7 nucleotides line up with TRBD2. Germline assignment: CDR1 MNHNS and CDR2 SASEGT. With 6 bases clipped from V and 0 bases from J, the junction kept 6 bases outside the gene matches. This CDR3 spans 15 amino acids. CDR3 loop: CASSPRGTSTDTQYF. The CDR3 DNA follows: TGTGCCAGCAGCCCGCGGGGGACTAGCACAGATACGCAGTATTTT.

In its sample, this clone was seen a few times. The CDR3 loop reads CASSGGPSYEQYF. As DNA, the CDR3 is TGTGCCAGCAGCGGAGGTCCCTCCTACGAGCAGTACTTC. V usage is TRBV5-5 and J usage is TRBJ2-7, with D possibly being TRBD2 (5 bases). Germline V CDR1 and CDR2: SGHKS, YYEKEE (reference sequence). The V end lost 4 bases, the J end lost 0 bases, and 8 bases lay between the germline ends. The CDR3 loop spans 13 amino acids.

This clone was seen once. V and J are TRBV27 and TRBJ2-3; possible D gene TRBD2, 5 bases. V lost 1 base and J 0 bases, leaving 14 bases between the germline ends. The CDR3 runs to 17 residues. Looked up from germline, CDR1 is MNHEY and CDR2 is SMNVEV (reference sequence). For the CDR3, the DNA is TGTGCCAGCAGTTTATTAGGTAGCGCCAGTAGCACAGATACGCAGTATTTT. This codes for CASSLLGSASSTDTQYF.

The genes are TRBV7-8 and TRBJ1-1, with a possible D match to TRBD1 (6 bases). Deletions cut 4 bases from V and 1 base from J, with 13 bases between. The CDR3 runs 15 residues. CDR1 is SGHVS, CDR2 FQNEAQ, per germline. CDR3 sequence: CASSSYRDGNTEAFF. The CDR3 nucleotides are TGTGCCAGCAGCTCGTACAGGGACGGGAACACTGAAGCTTTCTTT.

J is TRBJ1-5 and V is TRBV28; TRBD1 agrees at 11 bases. V was pared by 4 bases and J by 7 bases, with 6 bases of the junction left unmatched. Germline V gene sequence: CDR1 MDHEN, CDR2 SYDVKM. The CDR3 covers 15 residues. The CDR3: CASSSRTGGIQPQHF. DNA of the CDR3: TGTGCCAGCAGTTCCCGGACAGGGGGCATCCAGCCCCAGCATTTT.

This sequence joins TRBV7-2 and TRBJ1-1; D possibly corresponds to TRBD1 (6 bases). V lost 4 bases to trimming and J lost 9 bases, with 15 bases between them. Germline-derived CDR1 and CDR2 are SGHTA and FQGNSA. The CDR3 contains 13 residues. The CDR3 loop is CASSSITGTQAFF. CDR3 bases: TGTGCCAGCAGCTCTATAACCGGGACACAAGCTTTCTTT.

The chain is built from TRBV4-1 and TRBJ2-5; 12 bases are a match to TRBD2. Trimming cost V 5 bases and J 3 bases; bases outside gene matches: 7. CDR3 length: 16 amino acids. Germline V lookup: CDR1 MGHRA, CDR2 YSYEKL. CDR3 in amino acids: CASSSRLAGVKETQYF. CDR3 DNA sequence: TGCGCCAGCAGCTCCCGACTAGCGGGAGTGAAAGAGACCCAGTACTTC.

The chain employs TRBV5-1 and TRBJ2-6, with D possibly TRBD2 on 6 matching bases. The CDR3 has 15 residues. Looked up from germline, CDR1 is SGHRS and CDR2 is YFSETQ. Trimming took off 5 bases at V and 4 bases at J, with 13 bases between the two ends. The chain's CDR3 is CASSRGMPGANVLTF. The CDR3 DNA follows: TGCGCCAGCAGTCGCGGGATGCCGGGGGCCAACGTCCTGACTTTC.

This chain uses TRBV6-5 with TRBJ1-2; tentatively, D is TRBD1 (6 bases). CDR1 MNHEY and CDR2 SVGAGI come from the germline V gene. V was cut by 2 bases and J by 7 bases, with 11 bases left in between. The length of the CDR3 is 13 residues. The CDR3 here is CASSYGGAAGYTF. The CDR3 nucleotides are TGTGCCAGCAGTTACGGGGGGGCCGCTGGCTACACCTTC.

This chain connects TRBV27 to TRBJ2-1, with 8 positions matching TRBD2. Germline loops: CDR1 MNHEY, CDR2 SMNVEV (reference sequence). Trimming removed 9 bases from V and 4 bases from J; junction bases left unmatched: 8. The CDR3 contains 14 residues. The chain's CDR3 is CASRRLAPYNEQFF. In nucleotides, the CDR3 is TGTGCCAGTCGCCGACTAGCGCCTTACAATGAGCAGTTCTTC.

This chain links TRBV7-3 with TRBJ1-1; TRBD1 is a possible D gene (6 bases). V lost 4 bases to trimming and J lost 2 bases, with 11 bases between them. CDR1 and CDR2 (germline): SGHTA, FQGTGA. This CDR3 spans 14 amino acids. The CDR3: CASSSQGRNTEAFF. The CDR3 DNA follows: TGTGCCAGCAGCTCACAGGGACGAAACACTGAAGCTTTCTTT. The entire variable domain, with the rest obtained from reference TRBV7-3 and TRBJ1-1, is as follows: GAGVSQTPSNKVTEKGKYVELRCDPISGHTALYWYRQSLGQGPEFLIYFQGTGAADDSGLPNDRFFAVRPEGSVSTLKIQRTERGDSAVYLCASSSQGRNTEAFFGQGTRLTVV.

This chain joins TRBV6-5 and TRBJ2-3, with D possibly being TRBD1 (6 bases). Deletions cut 7 bases from V and 4 bases from J, with 12 bases between. Germline assignment: CDR1 MNHEY and CDR2 SVGAGI. There are 13 residues in the CDR3. This CDR3 reads CASTTGYSDTQYF. CDR3 coding DNA: TGTGCCAGCACCACAGGGTACTCAGATACGCAGTATTTT.

The genes are TRBV6-5 and TRBJ1-2, with D unresolved. The CDR3 contains 14 residues. Trimming removed 2 bases from V and 6 bases from J, with 13 bases in between. Germline lookup yields CDR1 MNHEY and CDR2 SVGAGI. In nucleotides, the CDR3 is TGTGCCAGCAGTTACCGCATTGACTCAAATGGCTACACCTTC. Its translation: CASSYRIDSNGYTF.

The chain links TRBV30 to TRBJ1-4; 9 nucleotides line up with TRBD1. The CDR3 contains 19 residues. The germline gives CDR1 GTSNPN, CDR2 SVGIG (reference sequence). The trim removed 0 bases at V and 5 bases at J, leaving 16 bases unmatched. The CDR3 protein is CAWSVPRTGEVYGNEKLFF. The CDR3 nucleotides read TGTGCCTGGAGTGTACCGAGGACAGGGGAGGTATATGGGAATGAAAAACTGTTTTTT.

As for this clone: Other nucleotide sequences in the sample specify the same CDR3. V and J are TRBV11-2 and TRBJ2-7; D call uncertain. Germline CDR1 SGHAT, CDR2 FQNNGV. V was pared by 3 bases and J by 2 bases, with 8 bases between. There are 13 residues in the CDR3. CDR3 in amino acids: CASSLGLAYEQYF. DNA for the CDR3: TGTGCCAGCAGCTTGGGTCTAGCCTACGAGCAGTACTTC.

This clone was detected once. V gene TRBV29-1 combines with J gene TRBJ2-1, with D possibly being TRBD2 (5 bases). The V gene's germline CDR1 is SQVTM and CDR2 ANQGSEA. The CDR3 has 14 residues. V dropped 3 bases and J dropped 1 base, with 10 bases sitting between them. The CDR3 is CSVDTAVSYNEQFF. CDR3 DNA: TGCAGCGTTGATACAGCGGTGTCCTACAATGAGCAGTTCTTC.

The J gene is TRBJ2-3, the V gene TRBV5-1; 8 nucleotides line up with TRBD2. The CDR3 is 16 residues long. Germline-derived CDR1 and CDR2 are SGHRS and YFSETQ. The V and J ends lost 0 bases and 2 bases, in that order; junction bases with no gene match: 5. CDR3 DNA sequence: TGCGCCAGCAGCTTGGCCGGGACTAGGGACACAGATACGCAGTATTTT. Residues: CASSLAGTRDTDTQYF.

To note about this clone: The same CDR3 is also encoded by other DNA sequences in this sample. The V and J genes are TRBV30 and TRBJ1-5; weak D call: TRBD1 (6 bases). Germline-derived CDR1 and CDR2 are GTSNPN and SVGIG (reference sequence). V lost 0 bases and J 7 bases, leaving 13 bases between the germline ends. The CDR3 is 14 amino acids. The CDR3 loop is CAWSVRGGGQPQHF. DNA of the CDR3: TGTGCCTGGAGTGTACGTGGGGGCGGGCAGCCCCAGCATTTT. Full variable domain (outside the CDR3, taken from reference TRBV30 and TRBJ1-5): SQTIHQWPATLVQPVGSPLSLECTVEGTSNPNLYWYRQAAGRGLQLLFYSVGIGQISSEVPQNLSASRPQDRQFILSSKKLLLSDSGFYLCAWSVRGGGQPQHFGDGTRLSIL.

The genes are TRBV14 and TRBJ1-1; D is perhaps TRBD1 (5 bases). Germline CDR1 SGHDN, CDR2 FVKESK. The CDR3 is 15 amino acids. The V and J ends lost 5 bases and 5 bases respectively, with 18 bases between them. The CDR3 reads CASSSWGGEDTEAFF. For the CDR3, the DNA is TGTGCCAGCAGCTCCTGGGGGGGGGAGGATACTGAAGCTTTCTTT.

V gene TRBV28 combines with J gene TRBJ2-7; 8 positions agree with TRBD2. CDR3 length: 15 residues. V lost 6 bases, J lost 3 bases, and 10 bases stayed unmatched. Germline V gene data show CDR1 as MDHEN and CDR2 as SYDVKM. The CDR3: CASSPGGGYYYEQYF. CDR3 DNA: TGTGCCAGCAGCCCGGGGGGGGGCTACTACTACGAGCAGTACTTC.

V and J are TRBV18 and TRBJ1-5; 9 positions agree with TRBD1. This CDR3 region has 15 residues. Trimming cost V 3 bases and J 7 bases; bases outside gene matches: 7. In germline, CDR1 is KGHSH, CDR2 LQKENI. CDR3 in DNA: TGTGCCAGCTCACCTGGACAGGGGCCGGGGCAGCCCCAGCATTTT. This translates into CASSPGQGPGQPQHF. The entire variable domain, with the rest obtained from reference TRBV18 and TRBJ1-5, is as follows: NAGVMQNPRHLVRRRGQEARLRCSPMKGHSHVYWYRQLPEEGLKFMVYLQKENIIDESGMPKERFSAEFPKEGPSILRIQQVVRGDSAAYFCASSPGQGPGQPQHFGDGTRLSIL.

This clone was observed a single time. J is TRBJ2-1 and V is TRBV7-8; 10 bases agree with TRBD2. The trim removed 2 bases at V and 12 bases at J, leaving 10 bases unmatched. From germline, CDR1 is SGHVS and CDR2 FQNEAQ. CDR3 length: 15 residues. The CDR3 region is CASSLRSGRPQVQFF. The CDR3 region has the DNA TGTGCCAGCAGCTTACGTAGCGGGAGGCCGCAGGTGCAGTTCTTC.